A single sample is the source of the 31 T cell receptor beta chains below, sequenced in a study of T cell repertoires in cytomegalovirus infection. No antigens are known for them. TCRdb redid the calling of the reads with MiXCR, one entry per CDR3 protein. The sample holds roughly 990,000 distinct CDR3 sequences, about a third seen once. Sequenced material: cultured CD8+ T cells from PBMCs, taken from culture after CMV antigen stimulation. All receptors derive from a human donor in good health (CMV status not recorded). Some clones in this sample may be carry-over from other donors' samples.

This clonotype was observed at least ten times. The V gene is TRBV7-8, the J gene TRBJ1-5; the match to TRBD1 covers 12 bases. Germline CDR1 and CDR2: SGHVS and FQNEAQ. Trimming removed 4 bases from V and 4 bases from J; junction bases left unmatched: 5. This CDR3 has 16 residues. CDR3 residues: CASSSPGQGANQPQHF. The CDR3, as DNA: TGTGCCAGCAGCTCCCCGGGACAGGGGGCGAATCAGCCCCAGCATTTT. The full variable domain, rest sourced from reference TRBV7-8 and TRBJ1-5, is GAGVSQSPRYKVAKRGQDVALRCDPISGHVSLFWYQQALGQGPEFLTYFQNEAQLDKSGLPSDRFFAERPEGSVSTLKIQRTQQEDSAVYLCASSSPGQGANQPQHFGDGTRLSIL.

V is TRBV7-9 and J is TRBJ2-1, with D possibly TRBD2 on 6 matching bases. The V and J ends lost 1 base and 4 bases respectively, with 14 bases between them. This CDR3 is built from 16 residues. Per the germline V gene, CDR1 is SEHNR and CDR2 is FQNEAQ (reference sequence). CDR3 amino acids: CASSLGAGRRYNEQFF. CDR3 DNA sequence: TGTGCCAGCAGCTTAGGTGCGGGGCGGCGTTACAATGAGCAGTTCTTC.

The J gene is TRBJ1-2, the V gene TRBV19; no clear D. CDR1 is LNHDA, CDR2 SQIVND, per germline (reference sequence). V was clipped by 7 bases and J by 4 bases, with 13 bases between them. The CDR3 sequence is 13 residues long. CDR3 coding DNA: TGTGCCAGTATCGGCCGCGCGGGCTATGGCTACACCTTC. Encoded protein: CASIGRAGYGYTF.

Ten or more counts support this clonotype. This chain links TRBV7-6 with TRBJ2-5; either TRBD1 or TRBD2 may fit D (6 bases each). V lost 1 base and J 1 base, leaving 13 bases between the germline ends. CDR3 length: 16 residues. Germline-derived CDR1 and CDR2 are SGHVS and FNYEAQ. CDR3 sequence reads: CASSLEVGGLQETQYF. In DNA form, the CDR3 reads TGTGCCAGCAGCTTAGAAGTGGGGGGCCTCCAAGAGACCCAGTACTTC.

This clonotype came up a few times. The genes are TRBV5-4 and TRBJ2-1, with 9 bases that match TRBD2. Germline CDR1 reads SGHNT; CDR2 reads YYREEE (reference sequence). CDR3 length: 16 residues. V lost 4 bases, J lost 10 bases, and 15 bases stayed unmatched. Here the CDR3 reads CASSRRAAGGPEEQFF. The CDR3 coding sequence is TGTGCCAGCAGCCGCCGGGCCGCGGGGGGGCCGGAAGAGCAGTTCTTC.

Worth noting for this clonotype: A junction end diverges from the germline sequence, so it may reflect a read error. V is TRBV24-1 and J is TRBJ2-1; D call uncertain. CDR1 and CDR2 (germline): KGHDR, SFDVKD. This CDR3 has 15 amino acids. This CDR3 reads CATSDWGKSTNEQFF. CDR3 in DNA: TGTGCCACCAGCGATTGGGGAAAATCTACCAATGAGCAGTTCTTC.

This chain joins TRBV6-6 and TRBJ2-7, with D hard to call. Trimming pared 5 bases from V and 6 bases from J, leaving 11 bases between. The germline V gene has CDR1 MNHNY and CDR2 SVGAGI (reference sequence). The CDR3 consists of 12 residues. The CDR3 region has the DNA TGTGCCAGCAGTAGTGACGTGGGCGAGCAGTACTTC. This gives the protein CASSSDVGEQYF.

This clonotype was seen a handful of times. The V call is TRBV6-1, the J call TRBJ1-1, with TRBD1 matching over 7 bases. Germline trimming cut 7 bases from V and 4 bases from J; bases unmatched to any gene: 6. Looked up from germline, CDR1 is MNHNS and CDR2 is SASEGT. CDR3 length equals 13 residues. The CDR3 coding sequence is TGTGCCAGCACCCGACAGGGAGTCACTGAAGCTTTCTTT. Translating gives CASTRQGVTEAFF.

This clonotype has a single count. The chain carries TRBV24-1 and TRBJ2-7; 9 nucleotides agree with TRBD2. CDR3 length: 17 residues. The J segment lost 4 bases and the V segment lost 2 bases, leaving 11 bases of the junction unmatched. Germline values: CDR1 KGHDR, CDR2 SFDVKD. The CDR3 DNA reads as TGTGCCACCAGTGATTCCACTAGCGGGTTGACTCGATACGAGCAGTACTTC. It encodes CATSDSTSGLTRYEQYF.

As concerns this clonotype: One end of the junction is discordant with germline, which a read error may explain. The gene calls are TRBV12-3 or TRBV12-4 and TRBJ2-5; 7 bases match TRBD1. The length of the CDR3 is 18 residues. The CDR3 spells CVSSRTQATGDSQETQYF. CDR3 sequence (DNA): TGTGTCAGCAGTCGAACCCAGGCTACAGGGGACAGCCAAGAGACCCAGTACTTC.

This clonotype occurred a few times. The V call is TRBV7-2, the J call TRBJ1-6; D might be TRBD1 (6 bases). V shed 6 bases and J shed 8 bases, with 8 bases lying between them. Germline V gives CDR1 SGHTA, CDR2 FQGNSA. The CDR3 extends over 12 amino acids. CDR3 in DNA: TGTGCCAGCAGACAGGGAGATTCACCCCTCCACTTT. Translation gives CASRQGDSPLHF.

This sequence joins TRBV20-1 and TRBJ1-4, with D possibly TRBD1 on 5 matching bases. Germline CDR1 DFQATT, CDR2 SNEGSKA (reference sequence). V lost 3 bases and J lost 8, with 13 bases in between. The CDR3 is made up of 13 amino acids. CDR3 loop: CSARGGFREKLFF. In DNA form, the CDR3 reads TGCAGTGCTAGGGGGGGGTTTCGGGAAAAACTGTTTTTT.

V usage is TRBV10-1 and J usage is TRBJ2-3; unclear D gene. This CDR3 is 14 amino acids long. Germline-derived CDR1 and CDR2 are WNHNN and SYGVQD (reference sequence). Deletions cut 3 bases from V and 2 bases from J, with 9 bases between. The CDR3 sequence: CASSDSRITDTQYF. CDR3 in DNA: TGCGCCAGCAGTGATTCCAGAATCACAGATACGCAGTATTTT.

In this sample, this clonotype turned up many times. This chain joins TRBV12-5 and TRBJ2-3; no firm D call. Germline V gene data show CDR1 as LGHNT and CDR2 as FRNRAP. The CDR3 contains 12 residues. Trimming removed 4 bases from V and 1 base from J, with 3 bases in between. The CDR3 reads CASGWGTDTQYF. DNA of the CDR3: TGTGCTAGTGGTTGGGGCACAGATACGCAGTATTTT.

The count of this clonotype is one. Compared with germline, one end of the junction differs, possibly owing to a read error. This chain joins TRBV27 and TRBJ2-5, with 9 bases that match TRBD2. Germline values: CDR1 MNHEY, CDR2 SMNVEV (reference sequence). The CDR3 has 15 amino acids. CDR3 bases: TGTGCCAACAGTTCCGCTAGCGGGGCTGAAGAGACCCAGTACTTC. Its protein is CANSSASGAEETQYF.

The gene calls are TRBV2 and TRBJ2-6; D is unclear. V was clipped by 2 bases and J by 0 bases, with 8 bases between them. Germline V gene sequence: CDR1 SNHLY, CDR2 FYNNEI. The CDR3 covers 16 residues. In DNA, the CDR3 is TGTGCCAGCAGTGAAAGGGTTATCTCTGGGGCCAACGTCCTGACTTTC. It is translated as CASSERVISGANVLTF.

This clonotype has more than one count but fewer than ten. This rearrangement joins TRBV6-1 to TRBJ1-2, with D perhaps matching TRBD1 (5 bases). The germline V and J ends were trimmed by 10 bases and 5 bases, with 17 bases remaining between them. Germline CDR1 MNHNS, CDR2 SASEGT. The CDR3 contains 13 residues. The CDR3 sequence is CATFGGRSYGYTF. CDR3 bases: TGTGCCACCTTTGGGGGACGAAGTTATGGCTACACCTTC.

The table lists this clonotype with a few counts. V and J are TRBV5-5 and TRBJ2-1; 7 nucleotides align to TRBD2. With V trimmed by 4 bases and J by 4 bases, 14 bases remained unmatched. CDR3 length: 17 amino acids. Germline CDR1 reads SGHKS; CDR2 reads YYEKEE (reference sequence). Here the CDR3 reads CASSTTWGAGPYNEQFF. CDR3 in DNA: TGTGCCAGCAGCACTACCTGGGGAGCGGGGCCTTACAATGAGCAGTTCTTC.

The CDR3: CASSYSTGGHTEAFF. The CDR3 bases are TGTGCCAGCAGTTACTCTACAGGGGGTCACACTGAAGCTTTCTTT. The rearrangement links TRBV6-8 to TRBJ1-1; 8 positions match TRBD1. CDR1 and CDR2 from the germline V gene are MNHGY and SAAAGT. The V segment lost 0 bases and the J segment 3 bases; nucleotides outside the gene matches: 3. There are 15 residues in the CDR3.

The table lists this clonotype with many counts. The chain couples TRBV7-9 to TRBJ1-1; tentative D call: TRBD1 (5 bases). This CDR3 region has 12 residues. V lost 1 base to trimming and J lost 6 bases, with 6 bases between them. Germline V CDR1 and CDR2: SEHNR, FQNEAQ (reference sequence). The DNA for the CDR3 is TGTGCCAGCAGCTTAGGGGGGGCTGAAGCTTTCTTT. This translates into CASSLGGAEAFF.

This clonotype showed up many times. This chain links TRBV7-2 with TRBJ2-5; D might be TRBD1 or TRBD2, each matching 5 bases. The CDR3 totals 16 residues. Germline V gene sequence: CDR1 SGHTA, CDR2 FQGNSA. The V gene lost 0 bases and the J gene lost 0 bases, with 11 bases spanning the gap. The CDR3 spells CASSLAWDQYQETQYF. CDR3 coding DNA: TGTGCCAGCAGCTTAGCGTGGGACCAGTACCAAGAGACCCAGTACTTC.

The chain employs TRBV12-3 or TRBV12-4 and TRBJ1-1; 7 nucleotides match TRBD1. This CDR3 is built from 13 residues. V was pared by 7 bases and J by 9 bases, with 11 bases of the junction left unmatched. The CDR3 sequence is CASTRGVRSKAFF. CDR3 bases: TGTGCCAGCACCAGGGGGGTGAGGTCTAAAGCTTTCTTT.

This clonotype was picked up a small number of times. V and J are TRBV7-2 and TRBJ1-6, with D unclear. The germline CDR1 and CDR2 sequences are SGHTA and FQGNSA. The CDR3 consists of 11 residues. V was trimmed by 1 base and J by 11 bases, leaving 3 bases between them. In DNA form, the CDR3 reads TGTGCCAGCAGCTTAGGAACACCCCTCCACTTT. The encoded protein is CASSLGTPLHF.

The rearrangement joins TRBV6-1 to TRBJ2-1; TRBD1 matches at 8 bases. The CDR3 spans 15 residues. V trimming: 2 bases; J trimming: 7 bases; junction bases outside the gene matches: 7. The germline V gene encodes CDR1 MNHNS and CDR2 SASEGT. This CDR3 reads CASSEWRTGGNEQFF. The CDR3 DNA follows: TGTGCCAGCAGTGAATGGCGCACAGGGGGTAATGAGCAGTTCTTC.

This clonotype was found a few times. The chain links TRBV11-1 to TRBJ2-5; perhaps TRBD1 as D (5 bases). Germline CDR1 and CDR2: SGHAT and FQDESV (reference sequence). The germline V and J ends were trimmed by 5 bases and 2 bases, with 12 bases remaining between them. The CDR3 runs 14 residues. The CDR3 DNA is TGTGCCAGCAGCCAGACAGCTTTTCAAGAGACCCAGTACTTC. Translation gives CASSQTAFQETQYF. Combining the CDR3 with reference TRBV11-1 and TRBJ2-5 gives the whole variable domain EAEVAQSPRYKITEKSQAVAFWCDPISGHATLYWYRQILGQGPELLVQFQDESVVDDSQLPKDRFSAERLKGVDSTLKIQPAELGDSAMYLCASSQTAFQETQYFGPGTRLLVL.

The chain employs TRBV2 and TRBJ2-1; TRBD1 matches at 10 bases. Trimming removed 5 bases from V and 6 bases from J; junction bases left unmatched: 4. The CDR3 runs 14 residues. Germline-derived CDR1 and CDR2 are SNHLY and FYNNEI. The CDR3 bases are TGTGCCAGCAGTCCGGGACAGGGGATCAATGAGCAGTTCTTC. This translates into CASSPGQGINEQFF.

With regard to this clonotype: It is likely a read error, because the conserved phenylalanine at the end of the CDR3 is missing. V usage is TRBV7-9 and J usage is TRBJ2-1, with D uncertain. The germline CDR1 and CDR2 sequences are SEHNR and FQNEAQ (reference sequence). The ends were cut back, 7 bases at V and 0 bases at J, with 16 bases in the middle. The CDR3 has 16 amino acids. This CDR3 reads CASIPVLRRSYNEQFL. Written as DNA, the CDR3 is TGTGCCAGCATCCCAGTCCTTAGGCGCTCCTACAATGAGCAGTTCTTA.

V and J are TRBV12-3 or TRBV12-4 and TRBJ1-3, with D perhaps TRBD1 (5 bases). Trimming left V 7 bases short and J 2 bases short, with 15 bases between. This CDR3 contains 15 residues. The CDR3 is CASILGQGTGNTIYF. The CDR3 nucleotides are TGTGCCAGCATCCTTGGGCAGGGTACTGGAAACACCATATATTTT.

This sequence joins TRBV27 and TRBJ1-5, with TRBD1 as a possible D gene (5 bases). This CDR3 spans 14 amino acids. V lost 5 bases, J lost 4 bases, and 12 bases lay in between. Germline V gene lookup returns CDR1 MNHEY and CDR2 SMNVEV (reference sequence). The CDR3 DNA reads TGTGCCAGCAGTCCCCGGGACCTTAATCAGCCCCAGCATTTT. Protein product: CASSPRDLNQPQHF.

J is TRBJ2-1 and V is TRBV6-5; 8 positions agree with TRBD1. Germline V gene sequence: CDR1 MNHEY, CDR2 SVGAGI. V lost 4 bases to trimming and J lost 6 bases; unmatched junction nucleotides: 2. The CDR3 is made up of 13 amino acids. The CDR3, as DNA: TGTGCCAGCAGTTGGACAGGGCCCAATGAGCAGTTCTTC. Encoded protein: CASSWTGPNEQFF.

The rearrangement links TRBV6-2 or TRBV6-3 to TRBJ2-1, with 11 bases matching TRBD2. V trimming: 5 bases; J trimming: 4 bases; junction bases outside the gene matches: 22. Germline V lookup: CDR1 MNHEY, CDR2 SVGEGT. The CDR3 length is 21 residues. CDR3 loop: CASSDPLRLAGSYKKYNEQFF. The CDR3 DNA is TGTGCCAGCAGTGACCCTCTCCGACTAGCGGGGTCATATAAGAAATACAATGAGCAGTTCTTC.